Listed below are T cell receptor beta chains from one sample, sequenced in a study of T cell responses to AZD1222 COVID-19 vaccine. Assay: immunoSEQ multiplex PCR; the TCRdb copy retains only in-frame clones and omits some. The table shows about 120,000 clones, with 88% occurring only once. Source: peripheral blood, taken on day 0 of AZD1222 vaccination. These receptors came from an adult in good health. Both conserved end residues are trimmed from each CDR3.

>TRBV15|TRBJ1-2
ATSREPTGSNYGYT
>TRBV19|TRBJ2-5
ASSRDRGETQY
>TRBV19|TRBJ1-6
ASSRGIESLYNSPLH
>TRBV18|TRBJ1-5
ASSPGQGNQPQH
>TRBV18|TRBJ2-5
ASSPRGEQETQY
>TRBV4-1|TRBJ2-3
ASSQDSGDGGRDTQY
>TRBV5-5|TRBJ1-1
ASSFRTGSSAF
>TRBV6-5|TRBJ1-1
ASSYGGRTAF
>TRBV6-5|TRBJ2-3
ASSYSAATDTQY
>TRBV6-5|TRBJ1-5
ASSYKTGPRNQPQH
>TRBV6-2/TRBV6-3|TRBJ2-1
ASSYTVTDRESNEQF
>TRBV19|TRBJ1-1
ASSIFGQGSMRDTEAF
>TRBV20-1|TRBJ2-3
SAAIGTQY
>TRBV18|TRBJ1-2
ASSPIIGTGETNYGYT
>TRBV6-5|TRBJ1-6
ASRPGGFNSPLH
>TRBV7-3|TRBJ2-1
ASSTSGQGYNEQF
>TRBV5-1|TRBJ2-1
ASSSPQPSGEPYNEQF
>TRBV5-1|TRBJ1-6
ASKVTGYNSPLH
>TRBV14|TRBJ2-5
ASSQERGWKETQY
>TRBV3-1/TRBV3-2|TRBJ1-5
ASSRTSRQPQH
>TRBV19|TRBJ1-5
ASKQGRYSNQPQH
>TRBV2|TRBJ1-5
AARDSGDQPQH
>TRBV25-1|TRBJ2-2
ASSRGLDTGELF
>TRBV7-3|TRBJ2-1
ASSLNGGGTGANEQF
>TRBV19|TRBJ1-1
ASSIPTLKGEAF
>TRBV2|TRBJ1-5
ASSLTEGDNQPQH
>TRBV7-2|TRBJ1-3
ASSLNPGSMGSGNTIY
>TRBV19|TRBJ1-2
ASSIEALYGYT
>TRBV6-5|TRBJ1-2
ASSPRRQTYGYT
>TRBV12-5|TRBJ1-2
ASGSTGGGYT
>TRBV5-1|TRBJ2-5
ASSLAGLAGNQETQY
>TRBV9|TRBJ1-1
ASSVRSEPTEAF
>TRBV5-6|TRBJ1-4
ASSFSGGPNEKLF
>TRBV29-1|TRBJ2-7
SVGAIGGYEQY
>TRBV13|TRBJ2-3
ASSFLRDRGDTQY
>TRBV19|TRBJ2-7
ASTAGDSYEQY
>TRBV21-1|TRBJ1-2
ASSPTTGGGGYT
>TRBV4-2|TRBJ2-5
ASSQDWKAGGPETQY
>TRBV5-5|TRBJ1-2
ASSLAWDYGYT
>TRBV5-4|TRBJ1-2
ASSPRAGGYGYT